Each of the 7 T cell receptor beta chains below was sequenced from the same sample in a study of CD8 T cells in Susac syndrome. A quantity of about 0.45 to 1 ug RNA underwent reverse transcription using random hexamers. TCRdb redid the calling of the immunoSEQ multiplex PCR reads with MiXCR, one entry per CDR3 protein. Among about 200,000 distinct CDR3 sequences listed, 95% were seen once. The sequenced sample consisted of CD4+ T cells from PBMCs. The receptors come from a human donor in good health.

The J gene is TRBJ1-1, the V gene TRBV18; D not resolved. The V gene's germline CDR1 is KGHSH and CDR2 LQKENI. Trimming cost V 4 bases and J 7 bases, with 7 bases left between them. This CDR3 region has 11 residues. In DNA form, the CDR3 reads TGTGCCAGCTCACTCCCGGGTGAAGCTTTCTTT. Translated: CASSLPGEAFF.

Here the CDR3 reads CASRLGQGDYEQYF. CDR3 DNA: TGTGCCAGCAGATTGGGACAGGGCGACTACGAGCAGTACTTC. The V call is TRBV7-9, the J call TRBJ2-7; 9 bases map to TRBD1. The CDR3 is 14 amino acids. Looked up from germline, CDR1 is SEHNR and CDR2 is FQNEAQ (reference sequence). V was clipped by 6 bases and J by 3 bases; unmatched bases: 6.

The chain carries TRBV29-1 and TRBJ1-1, with 7 bases matching TRBD1. The germline gives CDR1 SQVTM, CDR2 ANQGSEA. V trimming: 5 bases; J trimming: 4 bases; junction bases outside the gene matches: 4. CDR3 length: 12 residues. CDR3 sequence: CSVQQGFTEAFF. CDR3 coding DNA: TGCAGCGTTCAACAGGGGTTCACTGAAGCTTTCTTT.

This chain joins TRBV12-3 or TRBV12-4 and TRBJ1-5, with 7 bases identical to TRBD1. The length of the CDR3 is 15 residues. V was clipped by 6 bases and J by 2 bases; unmatched bases: 7. CDR3 in DNA: TGTGCCAGCAGGTCAGGGGGGGTCGGCAATCAGCCCCAGCATTTT. Its protein product is CASRSGGVGNQPQHF.

The chain couples TRBV9 to TRBJ2-1; the D gene is possibly TRBD2 (5 bases). Germline assignment: CDR1 SGDLS and CDR2 YYNGEE. This CDR3 region has 16 residues. Trimming cost V 0 bases and J 2 bases, with 12 bases left between them. CDR3 in amino acids: CASSVETGKPYNEQFF. The CDR3 nucleotides read TGTGCCAGCAGCGTAGAGACGGGGAAACCCTACAATGAGCAGTTCTTC. The full variable domain, its missing parts supplied by reference TRBV9 and TRBJ2-1, is DSGVTQTPKHLITATGQRVTLRCSPRSGDLSVYWYQQSLDQGLQFLIQYYNGEERAKGNILERFSAQQFPDLHSELNLSSLELGDSALYFCASSVETGKPYNEQFFGPGTRLTVL.

The chain's CDR3 is CASSLARGSGANVLTF. In DNA, the CDR3 is TGTGCCAGCAGCTTGGCGCGGGGCTCTGGGGCCAACGTCCTGACTTTC. V gene TRBV7-6 combines with J gene TRBJ2-6, with a weak D call TRBD2 (6 bases). The CDR3 totals 16 residues. The ends were cut back, 3 bases at V and 0 bases at J, with 9 bases in the middle. Germline V gives CDR1 SGHVS, CDR2 FNYEAQ.

The V call is TRBV5-4, the J call TRBJ2-3; D is uncertain. The CDR3 extends over 13 amino acids. V lost 0 bases and J 2 bases, leaving 4 bases between the germline ends. Germline lookup yields CDR1 SGHNT and CDR2 YYREEE (reference sequence). CDR3 nucleotides: TGTGCCAGCAGCTTGGATCACACAGATACGCAGTATTTT. Translation gives CASSLDHTDTQYF.